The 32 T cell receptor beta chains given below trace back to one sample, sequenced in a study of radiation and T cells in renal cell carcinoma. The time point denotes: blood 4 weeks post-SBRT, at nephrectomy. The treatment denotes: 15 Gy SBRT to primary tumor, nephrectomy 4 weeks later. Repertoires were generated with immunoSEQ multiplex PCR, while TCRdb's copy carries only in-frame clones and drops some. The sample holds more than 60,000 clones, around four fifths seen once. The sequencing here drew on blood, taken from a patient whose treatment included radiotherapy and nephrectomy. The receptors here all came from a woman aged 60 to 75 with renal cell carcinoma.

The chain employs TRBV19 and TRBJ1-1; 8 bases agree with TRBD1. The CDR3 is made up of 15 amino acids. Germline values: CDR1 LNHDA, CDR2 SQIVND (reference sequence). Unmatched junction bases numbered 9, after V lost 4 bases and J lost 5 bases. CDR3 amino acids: CASSTGRTGRTEAFF. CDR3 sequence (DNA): TGTGCCAGTAGTACCGGCAGGACAGGGAGGACTGAAGCTTTCTTT.

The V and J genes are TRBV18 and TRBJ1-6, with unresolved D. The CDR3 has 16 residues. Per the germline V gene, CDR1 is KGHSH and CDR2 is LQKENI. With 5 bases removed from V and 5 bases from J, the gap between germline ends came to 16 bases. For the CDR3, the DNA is TGTGCCAGCTCAGCATTCGAGGCTTGGGATAATTCACCCCTCCACTTT. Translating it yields CASSAFEAWDNSPLHF.

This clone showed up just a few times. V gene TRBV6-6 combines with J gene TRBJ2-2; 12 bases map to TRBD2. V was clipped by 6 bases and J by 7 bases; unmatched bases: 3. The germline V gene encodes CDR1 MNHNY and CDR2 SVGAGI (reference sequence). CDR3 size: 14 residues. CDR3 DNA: TGTGCCAGCAGGACGACTAGCGGGGGCGGGGAGCTGTTTTTT. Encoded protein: CASRTTSGGGELFF.

The CDR3 protein is CASSLGNTGGQPQHF. The CDR3 region has the DNA TGTGCCAGCAGCTTAGGAAATACAGGGGGTCAGCCCCAGCATTTT. The chain has TRBV11-2 and TRBJ1-5; 8 bases are shared with TRBD1. Trimming took 1 base from V and 6 from J; bases not matched to a gene: 5. The V gene's germline CDR1 is SGHAT and CDR2 FQNNGV. CDR3 length equals 15 residues.

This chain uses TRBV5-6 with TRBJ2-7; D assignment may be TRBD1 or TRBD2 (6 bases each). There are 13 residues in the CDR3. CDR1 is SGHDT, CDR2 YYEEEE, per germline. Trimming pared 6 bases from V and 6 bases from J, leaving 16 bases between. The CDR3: CASIGGGLGEQYF. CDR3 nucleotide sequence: TGTGCCAGCATTGGAGGGGGTCTGGGCGAGCAGTACTTC. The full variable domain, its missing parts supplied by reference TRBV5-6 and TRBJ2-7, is DAGVTQSPTHLIKTRGQQVTLRCSPKSGHDTVSWYQQALGQGPQFIFQYYEEEERQRGNFPDRFSGHQFPNYSSELNVNALLLGDSALYLCASIGGGLGEQYFGPGTRLTVT.

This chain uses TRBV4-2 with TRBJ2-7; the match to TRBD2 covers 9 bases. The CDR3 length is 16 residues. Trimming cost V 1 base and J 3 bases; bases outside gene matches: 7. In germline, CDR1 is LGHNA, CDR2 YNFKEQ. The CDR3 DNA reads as TGTGCCAGCAGCCAAGCCGGAGCGGGAGGATACTACGAGCAGTACTTC. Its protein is CASSQAGAGGYYEQYF.

DNA for the CDR3: TGTGCCAGCAGCGTGGCAGGCGCAACTAATGAAAAACTGTTTTTT. Protein sequence: CASSVAGATNEKLFF. The rearrangement links TRBV9 to TRBJ1-4; D is undetermined. The V end lost 2 bases, the J end lost 0 bases, and 8 bases lay between the germline ends. Per the germline V gene, CDR1 is SGDLS and CDR2 is YYNGEE. CDR3 size: 15 residues.

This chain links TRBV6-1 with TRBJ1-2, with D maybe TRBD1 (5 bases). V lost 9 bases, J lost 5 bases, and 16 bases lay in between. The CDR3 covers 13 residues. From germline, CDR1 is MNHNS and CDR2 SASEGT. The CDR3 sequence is CASDRMRTYGYTF. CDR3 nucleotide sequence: TGTGCCAGTGACAGAATGAGGACGTATGGCTACACCTTC.

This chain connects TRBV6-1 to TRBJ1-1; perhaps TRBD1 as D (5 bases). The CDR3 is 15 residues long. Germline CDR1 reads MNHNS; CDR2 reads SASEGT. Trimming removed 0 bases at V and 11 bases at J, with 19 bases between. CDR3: CASSEALGRVAWAFF. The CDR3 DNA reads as TGTGCCAGCAGTGAAGCGCTCGGCAGGGTGGCTTGGGCTTTCTTT.

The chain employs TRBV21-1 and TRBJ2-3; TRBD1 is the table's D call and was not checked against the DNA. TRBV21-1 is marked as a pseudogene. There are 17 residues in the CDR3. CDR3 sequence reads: CASSKGRTGDLTDTQYF. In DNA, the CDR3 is TGTGCCAGCAGCAAAGGGAGGACAGGAGACCTCACAGATACGCAGTATTTT.

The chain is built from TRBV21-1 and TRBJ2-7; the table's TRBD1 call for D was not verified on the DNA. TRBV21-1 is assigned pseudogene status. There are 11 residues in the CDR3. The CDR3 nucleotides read TGTGCCAGCCCAGGGGGGCACGAGCAGTACTTC. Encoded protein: CASPGGHEQYF.

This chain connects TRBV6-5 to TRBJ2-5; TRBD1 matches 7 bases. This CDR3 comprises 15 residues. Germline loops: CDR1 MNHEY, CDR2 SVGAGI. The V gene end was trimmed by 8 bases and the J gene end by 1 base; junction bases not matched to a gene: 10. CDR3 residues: CASSFGQAGQETQYF. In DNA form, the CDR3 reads TGTGCCAGCTCCTTTGGACAGGCAGGCCAAGAGACCCAGTACTTC.

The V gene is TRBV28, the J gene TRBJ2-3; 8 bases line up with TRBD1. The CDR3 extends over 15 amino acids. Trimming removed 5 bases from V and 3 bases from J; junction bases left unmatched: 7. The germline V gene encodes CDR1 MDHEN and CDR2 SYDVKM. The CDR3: CASSTDRVGTDTQYF. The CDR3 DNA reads TGTGCCAGCAGTACGGACAGGGTGGGGACAGATACGCAGTATTTT.

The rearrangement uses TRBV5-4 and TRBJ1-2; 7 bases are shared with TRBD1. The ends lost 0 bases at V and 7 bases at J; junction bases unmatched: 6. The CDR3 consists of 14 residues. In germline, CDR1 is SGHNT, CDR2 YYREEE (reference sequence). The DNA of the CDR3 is TGTGCCAGCAGCTTGGTGATACAGGGGAGTGGCTACACCTTC. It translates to CASSLVIQGSGYTF.

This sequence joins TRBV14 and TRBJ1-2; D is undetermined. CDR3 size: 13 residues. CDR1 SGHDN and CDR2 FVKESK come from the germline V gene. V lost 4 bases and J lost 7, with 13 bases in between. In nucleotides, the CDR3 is TGTGCCAGCAGCCCACACCCGGAGTTTGGCTACACCTTC. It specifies CASSPHPEFGYTF.

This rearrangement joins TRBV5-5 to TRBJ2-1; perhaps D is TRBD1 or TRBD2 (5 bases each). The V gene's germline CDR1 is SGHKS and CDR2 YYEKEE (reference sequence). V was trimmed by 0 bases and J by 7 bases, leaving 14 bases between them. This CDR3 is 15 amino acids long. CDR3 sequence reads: CASSLGDGPANEQFF. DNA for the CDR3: TGTGCCAGCAGCTTGGGGGACGGCCCGGCGAATGAGCAGTTCTTC. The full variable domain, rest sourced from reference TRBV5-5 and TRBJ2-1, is DAGVTQSPTHLIKTRGQQVTLRCSPISGHKSVSWYQQVLGQGPQFIFQYYEKEERGRGNFPDRFSARQFPNYSSELNVNALLLGDSALYLCASSLGDGPANEQFFGPGTRLTVL.

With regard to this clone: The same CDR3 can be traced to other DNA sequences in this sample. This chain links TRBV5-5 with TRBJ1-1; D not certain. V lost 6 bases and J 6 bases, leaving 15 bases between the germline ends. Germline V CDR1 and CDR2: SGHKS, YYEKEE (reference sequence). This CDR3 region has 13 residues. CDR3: CASNSQNIAEAFF. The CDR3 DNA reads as TGTGCCAGCAACTCGCAAAACATAGCTGAAGCTTTCTTT.

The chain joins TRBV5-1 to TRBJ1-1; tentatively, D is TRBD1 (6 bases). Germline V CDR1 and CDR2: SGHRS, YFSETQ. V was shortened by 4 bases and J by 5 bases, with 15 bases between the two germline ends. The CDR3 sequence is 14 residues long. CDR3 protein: CASSRGPRGTEAFF. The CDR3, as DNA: TGCGCCAGCAGCCGTGGGCCGAGGGGGACTGAAGCTTTCTTT. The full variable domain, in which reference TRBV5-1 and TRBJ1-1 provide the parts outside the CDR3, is KAGVTQTPRYLIKTRGQQVTLSCSPISGHRSVSWYQQTPGQGLQFLFEYFSETQRNKGNFPGRFSGRQFSNSRSEMNVSTLELGDSALYLCASSRGPRGTEAFFGQGTRLTVV.

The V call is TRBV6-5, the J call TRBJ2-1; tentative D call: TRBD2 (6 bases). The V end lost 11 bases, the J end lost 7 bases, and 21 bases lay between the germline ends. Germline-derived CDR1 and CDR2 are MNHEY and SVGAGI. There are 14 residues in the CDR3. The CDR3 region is CASAAGYGTNEQFF. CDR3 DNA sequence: TGTGCCTCGGCCGCGGGATACGGGACTAATGAGCAGTTCTTC.

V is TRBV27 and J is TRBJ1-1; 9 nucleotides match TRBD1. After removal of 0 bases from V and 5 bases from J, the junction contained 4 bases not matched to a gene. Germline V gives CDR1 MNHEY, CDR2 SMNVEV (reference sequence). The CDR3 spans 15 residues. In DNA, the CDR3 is TGTGCCAGCAGTTTATCACAGGGGGCGGGAACTGAAGCTTTCTTT. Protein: CASSLSQGAGTEAFF.

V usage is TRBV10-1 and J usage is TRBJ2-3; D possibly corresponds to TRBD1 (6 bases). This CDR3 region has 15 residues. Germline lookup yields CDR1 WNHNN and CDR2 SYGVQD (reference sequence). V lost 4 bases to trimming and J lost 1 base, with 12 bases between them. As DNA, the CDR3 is TGCGCCAGCAGTGTAAGGTCAGGGGGCACAGATACGCAGTATTTT. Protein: CASSVRSGGTDTQYF.

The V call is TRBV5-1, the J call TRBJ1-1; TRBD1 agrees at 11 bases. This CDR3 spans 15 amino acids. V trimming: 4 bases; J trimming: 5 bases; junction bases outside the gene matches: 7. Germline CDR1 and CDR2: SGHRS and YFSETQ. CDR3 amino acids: CASSIGTGGLTEAFF. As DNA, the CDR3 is TGCGCCAGCAGCATTGGGACAGGGGGACTGACTGAAGCTTTCTTT.

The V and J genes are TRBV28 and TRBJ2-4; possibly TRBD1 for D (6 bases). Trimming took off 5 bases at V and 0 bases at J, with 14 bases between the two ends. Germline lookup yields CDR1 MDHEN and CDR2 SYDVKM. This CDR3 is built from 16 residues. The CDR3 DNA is TGTGCCAGCAGTCCGACAGGAGCTCTAGCCAAAAACATTCAGTACTTC. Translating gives CASSPTGALAKNIQYF.

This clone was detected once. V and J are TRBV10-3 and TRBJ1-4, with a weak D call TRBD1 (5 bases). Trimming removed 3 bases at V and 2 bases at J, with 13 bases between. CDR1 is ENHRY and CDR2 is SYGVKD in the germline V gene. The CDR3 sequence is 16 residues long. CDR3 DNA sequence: TGTGCCATCAGTGATTTAGAGGGGTACACTAATGAAAAACTGTTTTTT. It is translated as CAISDLEGYTNEKLFF.

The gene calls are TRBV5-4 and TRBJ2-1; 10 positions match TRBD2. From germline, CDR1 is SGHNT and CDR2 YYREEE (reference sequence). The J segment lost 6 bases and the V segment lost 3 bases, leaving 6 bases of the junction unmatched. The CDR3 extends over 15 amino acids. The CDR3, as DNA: TGTGCCAGCAGCTCCACAGCGGGAGGGGCCAATGAGCAGTTCTTC. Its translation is CASSSTAGGANEQFF.

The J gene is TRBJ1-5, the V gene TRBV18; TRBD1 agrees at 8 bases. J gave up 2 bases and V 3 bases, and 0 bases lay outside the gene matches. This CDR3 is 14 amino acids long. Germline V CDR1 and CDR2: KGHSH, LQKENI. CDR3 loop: CASSPGQGNQPQHF. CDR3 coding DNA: TGTGCCAGCTCACCGGGACAGGGCAATCAGCCCCAGCATTTT.

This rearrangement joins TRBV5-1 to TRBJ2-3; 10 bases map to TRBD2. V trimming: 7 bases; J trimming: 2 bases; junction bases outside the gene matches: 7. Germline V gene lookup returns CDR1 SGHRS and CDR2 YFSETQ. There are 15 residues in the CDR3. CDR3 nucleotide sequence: TGCGCCAGCCTTAACAGCGGGGGGGACACAGATACGCAGTATTTT. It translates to CASLNSGGDTDTQYF.

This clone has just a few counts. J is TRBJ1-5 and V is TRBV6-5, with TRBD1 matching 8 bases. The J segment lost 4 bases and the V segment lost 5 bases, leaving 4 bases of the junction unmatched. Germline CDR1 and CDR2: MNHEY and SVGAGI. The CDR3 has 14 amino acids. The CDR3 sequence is CASSGTGGNQPQHF. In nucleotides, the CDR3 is TGTGCCAGCAGTGGGACAGGCGGGAATCAGCCCCAGCATTTT.

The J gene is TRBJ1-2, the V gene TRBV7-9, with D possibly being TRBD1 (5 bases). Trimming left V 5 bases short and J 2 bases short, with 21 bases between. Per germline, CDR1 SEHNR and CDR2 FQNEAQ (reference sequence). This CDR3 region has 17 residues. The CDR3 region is CASSLKGGTLNNYGYTF. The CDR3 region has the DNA TGTGCCAGCAGCCTTAAGGGCGGGACCTTAAACAACTATGGCTACACCTTC.

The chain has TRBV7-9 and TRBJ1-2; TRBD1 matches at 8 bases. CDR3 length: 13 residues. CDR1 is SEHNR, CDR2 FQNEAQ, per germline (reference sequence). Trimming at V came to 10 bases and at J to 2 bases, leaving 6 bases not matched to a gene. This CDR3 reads CAISDRENYGYTF. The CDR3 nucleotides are TGTGCCATTTCGGACAGGGAAAACTATGGCTACACCTTC.

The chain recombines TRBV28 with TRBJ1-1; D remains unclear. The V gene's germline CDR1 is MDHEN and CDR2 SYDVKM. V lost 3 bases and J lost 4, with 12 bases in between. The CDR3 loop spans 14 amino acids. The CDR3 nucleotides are TGTGCCAGCAGTTTCCCAAACAGAGTCACTGAAGCTTTCTTT. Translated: CASSFPNRVTEAFF.

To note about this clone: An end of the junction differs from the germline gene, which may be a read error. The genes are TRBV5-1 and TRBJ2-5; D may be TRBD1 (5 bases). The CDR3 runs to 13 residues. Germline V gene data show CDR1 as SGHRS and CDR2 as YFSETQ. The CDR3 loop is CASSLDTQETQYF. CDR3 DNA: TGCGCCAGCAGTTTGGACACCCAAGAGACCCAGTACTTC.